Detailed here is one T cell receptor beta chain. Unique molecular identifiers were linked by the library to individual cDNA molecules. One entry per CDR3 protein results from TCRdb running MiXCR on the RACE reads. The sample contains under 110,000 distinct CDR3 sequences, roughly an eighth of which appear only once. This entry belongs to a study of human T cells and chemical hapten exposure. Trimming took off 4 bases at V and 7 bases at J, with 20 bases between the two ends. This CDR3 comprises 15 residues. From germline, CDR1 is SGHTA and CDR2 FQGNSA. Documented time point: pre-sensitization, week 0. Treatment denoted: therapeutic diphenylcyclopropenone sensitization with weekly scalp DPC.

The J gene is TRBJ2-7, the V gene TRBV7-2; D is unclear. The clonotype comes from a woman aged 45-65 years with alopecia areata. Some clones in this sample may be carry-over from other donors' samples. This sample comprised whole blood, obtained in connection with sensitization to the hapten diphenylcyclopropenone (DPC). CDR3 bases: TGTGCCAGCAGCTCGGACGGAGCCCCTACGCGGGAGCAGTACTTC. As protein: CASSSDGAPTREQYF.